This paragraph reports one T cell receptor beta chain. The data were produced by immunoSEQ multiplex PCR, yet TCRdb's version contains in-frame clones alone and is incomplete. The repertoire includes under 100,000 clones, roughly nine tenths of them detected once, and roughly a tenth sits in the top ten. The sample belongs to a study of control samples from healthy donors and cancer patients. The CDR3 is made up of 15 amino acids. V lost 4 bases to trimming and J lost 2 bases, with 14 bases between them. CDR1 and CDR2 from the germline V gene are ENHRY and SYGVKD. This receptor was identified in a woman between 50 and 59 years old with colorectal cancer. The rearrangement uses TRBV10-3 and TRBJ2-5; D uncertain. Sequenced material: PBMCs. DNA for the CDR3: TGTGCCATCAGTGCCAGCGAGCACCAGCAAGAGACCCAGTACTTC. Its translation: CAISASEHQQETQYF.